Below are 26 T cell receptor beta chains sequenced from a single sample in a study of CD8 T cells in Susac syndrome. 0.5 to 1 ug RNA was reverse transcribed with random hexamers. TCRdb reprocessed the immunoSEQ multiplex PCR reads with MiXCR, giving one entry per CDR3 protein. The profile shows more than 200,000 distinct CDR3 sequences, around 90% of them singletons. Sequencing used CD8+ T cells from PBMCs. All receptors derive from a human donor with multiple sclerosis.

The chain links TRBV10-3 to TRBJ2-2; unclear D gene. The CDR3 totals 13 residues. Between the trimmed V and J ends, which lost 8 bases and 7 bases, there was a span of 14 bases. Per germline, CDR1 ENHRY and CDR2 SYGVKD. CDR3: CAIGDELGGELFF. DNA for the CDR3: TGTGCCATCGGCGACGAATTGGGCGGGGAGCTGTTTTTT.

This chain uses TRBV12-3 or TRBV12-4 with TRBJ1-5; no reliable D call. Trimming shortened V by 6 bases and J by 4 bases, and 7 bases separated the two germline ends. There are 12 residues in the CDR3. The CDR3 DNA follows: TGTGCCAGCAGCCCTCAGAATCAGCCCCAGCATTTT. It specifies CASSPQNQPQHF.

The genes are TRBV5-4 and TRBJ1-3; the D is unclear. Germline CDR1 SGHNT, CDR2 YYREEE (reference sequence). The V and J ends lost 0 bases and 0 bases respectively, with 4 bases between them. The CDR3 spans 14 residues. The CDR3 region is CASSLEDSGNTIYF. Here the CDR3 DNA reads TGTGCCAGCAGCTTGGAGGACTCTGGAAACACCATATATTTT.

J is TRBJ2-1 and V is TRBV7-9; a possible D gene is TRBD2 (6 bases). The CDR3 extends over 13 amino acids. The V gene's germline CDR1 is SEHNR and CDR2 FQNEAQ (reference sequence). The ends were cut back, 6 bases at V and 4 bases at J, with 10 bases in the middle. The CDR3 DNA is TGTGCCAGCAGGCGACTAGAGTACAATGAGCAGTTCTTC. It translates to CASRRLEYNEQFF. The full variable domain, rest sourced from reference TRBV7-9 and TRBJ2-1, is DTGVSQNPRHKITKRGQNVTFRCDPISEHNRLYWYRQTLGQGPEFLTYFQNEAQLEKSRLLSDRFSAERPKGSFSTLEIQRTEQGDSAMYLCASRRLEYNEQFFGPGTRLTVL.

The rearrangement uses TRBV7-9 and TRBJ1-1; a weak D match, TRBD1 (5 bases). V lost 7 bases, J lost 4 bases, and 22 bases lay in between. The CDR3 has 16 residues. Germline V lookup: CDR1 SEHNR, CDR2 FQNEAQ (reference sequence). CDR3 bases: TGTGCCAGCATCCCAATCTCCGGGCCTAGGGGCACTGAAGCTTTCTTT. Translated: CASIPISGPRGTEAFF.

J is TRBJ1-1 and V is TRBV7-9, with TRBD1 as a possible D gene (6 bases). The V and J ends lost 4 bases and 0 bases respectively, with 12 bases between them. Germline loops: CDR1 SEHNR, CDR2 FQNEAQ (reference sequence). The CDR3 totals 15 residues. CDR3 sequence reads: CASSSFRGLNTEAFF. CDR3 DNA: TGTGCCAGCAGCTCCTTCAGGGGTCTGAACACTGAAGCTTTCTTT.

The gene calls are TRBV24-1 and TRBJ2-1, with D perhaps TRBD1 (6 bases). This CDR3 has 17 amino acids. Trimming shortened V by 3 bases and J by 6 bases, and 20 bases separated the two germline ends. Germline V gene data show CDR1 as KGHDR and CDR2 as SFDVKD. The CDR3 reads CATSDRQQGFTTNEQFF. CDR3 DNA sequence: TGTGCCACCAGTGATAGACAGCAGGGGTTTACCACCAATGAGCAGTTCTTC.

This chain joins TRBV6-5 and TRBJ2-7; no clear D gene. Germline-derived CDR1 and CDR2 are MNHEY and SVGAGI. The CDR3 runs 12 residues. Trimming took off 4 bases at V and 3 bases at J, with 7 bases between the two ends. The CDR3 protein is CASSSLNYEQYF. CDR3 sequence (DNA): TGTGCCAGCAGTTCCCTTAACTACGAGCAGTACTTC.

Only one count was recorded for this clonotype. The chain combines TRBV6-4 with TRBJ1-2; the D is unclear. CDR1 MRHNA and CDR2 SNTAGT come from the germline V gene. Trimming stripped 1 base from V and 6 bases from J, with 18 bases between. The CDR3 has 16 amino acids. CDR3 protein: CASSDFPAQEAHGYTF. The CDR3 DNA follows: TGTGCCAGCAGTGACTTTCCCGCCCAAGAAGCGCATGGCTACACCTTC.

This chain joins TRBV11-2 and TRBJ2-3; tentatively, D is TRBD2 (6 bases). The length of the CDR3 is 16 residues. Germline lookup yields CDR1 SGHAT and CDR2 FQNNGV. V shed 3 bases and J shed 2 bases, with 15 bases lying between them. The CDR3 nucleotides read TGTGCCAGCAGCTTTGTGGGCGGGGAAAACACAGATACGCAGTATTTT. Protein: CASSFVGGENTDTQYF.

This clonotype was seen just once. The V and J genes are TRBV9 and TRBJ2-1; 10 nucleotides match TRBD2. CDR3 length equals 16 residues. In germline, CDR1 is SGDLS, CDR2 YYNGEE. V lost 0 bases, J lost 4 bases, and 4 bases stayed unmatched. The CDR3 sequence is CASSVGLAGEYNEQFF. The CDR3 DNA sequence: TGTGCCAGCAGCGTAGGCCTAGCGGGAGAGTACAATGAGCAGTTCTTC. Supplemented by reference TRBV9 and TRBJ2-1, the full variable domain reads DSGVTQTPKHLITATGQRVTLRCSPRSGDLSVYWYQQSLDQGLQFLIQYYNGEERAKGNILERFSAQQFPDLHSELNLSSLELGDSALYFCASSVGLAGEYNEQFFGPGTRLTVL.

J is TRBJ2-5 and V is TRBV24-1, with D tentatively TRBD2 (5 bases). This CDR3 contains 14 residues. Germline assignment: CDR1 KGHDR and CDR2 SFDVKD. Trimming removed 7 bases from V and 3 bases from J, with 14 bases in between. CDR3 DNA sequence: TGTGCCACCAGCCAAGACATCGGGGAAGAGACCCAGTACTTC. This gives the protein CATSQDIGEETQYF.

CDR3 nucleotides: TGTGCCACCAGCGGGACATTCTATAGCAATCAGCCCCAGCATTTT. Amino acids: CATSGTFYSNQPQHF. The V and J genes are TRBV15 and TRBJ1-5; possible D gene TRBD1, 6 bases. The CDR3 has 15 amino acids. The germline V gene encodes CDR1 LNHNV and CDR2 YYDKDF (reference sequence). The V gene lost 5 bases and the J gene lost 0 bases, with 11 bases spanning the gap.

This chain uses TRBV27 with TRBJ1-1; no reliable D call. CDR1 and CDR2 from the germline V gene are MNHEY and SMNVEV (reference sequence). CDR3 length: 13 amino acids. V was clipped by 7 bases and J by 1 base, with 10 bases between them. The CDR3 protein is CASNFDGNTEAFF. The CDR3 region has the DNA TGTGCCAGCAATTTTGACGGGAACACTGAAGCTTTCTTT.

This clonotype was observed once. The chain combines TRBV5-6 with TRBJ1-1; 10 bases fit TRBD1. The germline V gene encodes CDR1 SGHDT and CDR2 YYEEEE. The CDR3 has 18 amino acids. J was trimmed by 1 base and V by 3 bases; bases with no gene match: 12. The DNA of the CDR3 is TGTGCCAGCAGCTGGGGGACAGGGGCCCCTTTTAAGAACACTGAAGCTTTCTTT. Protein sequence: CASSWGTGAPFKNTEAFF.

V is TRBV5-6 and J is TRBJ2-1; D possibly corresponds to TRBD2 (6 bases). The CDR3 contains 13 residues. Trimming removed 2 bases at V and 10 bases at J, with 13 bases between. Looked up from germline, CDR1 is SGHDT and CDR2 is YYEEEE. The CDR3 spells CASSFGGGREQFF. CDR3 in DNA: TGTGCCAGCAGCTTCGGCGGAGGGAGAGAGCAGTTCTTC.

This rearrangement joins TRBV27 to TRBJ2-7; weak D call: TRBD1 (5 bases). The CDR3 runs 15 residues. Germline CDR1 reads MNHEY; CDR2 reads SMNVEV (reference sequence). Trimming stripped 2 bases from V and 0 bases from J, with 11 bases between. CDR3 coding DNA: TGTGCCAGCAGTTTAGTAGGGGTGGACTCCTACGAGCAGTACTTC. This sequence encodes CASSLVGVDSYEQYF.

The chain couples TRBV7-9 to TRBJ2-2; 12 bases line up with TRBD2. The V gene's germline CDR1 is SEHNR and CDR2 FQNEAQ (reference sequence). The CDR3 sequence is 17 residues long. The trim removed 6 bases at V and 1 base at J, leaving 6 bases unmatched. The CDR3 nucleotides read TGTGCCAGCAGTCACGGACTAGCGGGGCTGAACACCGGGGAGCTGTTTTTT. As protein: CASSHGLAGLNTGELFF.

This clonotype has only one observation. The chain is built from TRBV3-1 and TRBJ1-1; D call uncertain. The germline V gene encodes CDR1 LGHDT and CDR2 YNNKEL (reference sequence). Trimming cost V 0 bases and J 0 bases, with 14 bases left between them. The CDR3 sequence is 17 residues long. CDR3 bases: TGTGCCAGCAGCCAAGATAAGGCAGCGACAATGAACACTGAAGCTTTCTTT. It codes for CASSQDKAATMNTEAFF.

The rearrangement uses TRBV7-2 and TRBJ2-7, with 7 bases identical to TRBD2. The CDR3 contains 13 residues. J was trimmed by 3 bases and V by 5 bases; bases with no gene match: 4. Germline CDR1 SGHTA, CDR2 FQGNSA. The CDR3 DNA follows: TGTGCCAGCAGCCCCGTAGCGGGCTACGAGCAGTACTTC. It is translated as CASSPVAGYEQYF.

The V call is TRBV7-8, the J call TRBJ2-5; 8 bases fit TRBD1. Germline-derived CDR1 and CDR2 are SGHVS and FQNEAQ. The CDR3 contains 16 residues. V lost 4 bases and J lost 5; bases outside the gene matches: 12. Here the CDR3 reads CASSSSTGGDGETQYF. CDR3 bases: TGTGCCAGCAGCTCAAGCACAGGGGGTGATGGGGAGACCCAGTACTTC. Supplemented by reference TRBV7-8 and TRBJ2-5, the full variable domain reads GAGVSQSPRYKVAKRGQDVALRCDPISGHVSLFWYQQALGQGPEFLTYFQNEAQLDKSGLPSDRFFAERPEGSVSTLKIQRTQQEDSAVYLCASSSSTGGDGETQYFGPGTRLLVL.

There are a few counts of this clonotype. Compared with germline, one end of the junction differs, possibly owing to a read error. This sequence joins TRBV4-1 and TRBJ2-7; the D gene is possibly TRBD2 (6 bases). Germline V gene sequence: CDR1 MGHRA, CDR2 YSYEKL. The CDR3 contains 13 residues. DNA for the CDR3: TGTGCCAGCAGCCAAGCGGGCTCCTACGAGCAGTACTTC. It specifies CASSQAGSYEQYF.

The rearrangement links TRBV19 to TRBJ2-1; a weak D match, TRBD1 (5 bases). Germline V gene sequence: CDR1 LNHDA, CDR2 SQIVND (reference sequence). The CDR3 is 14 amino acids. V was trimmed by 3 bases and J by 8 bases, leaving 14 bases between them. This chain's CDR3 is CASSISWGDDEQFF. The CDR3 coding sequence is TGTGCCAGTAGTATCTCTTGGGGCGACGATGAGCAGTTCTTC.

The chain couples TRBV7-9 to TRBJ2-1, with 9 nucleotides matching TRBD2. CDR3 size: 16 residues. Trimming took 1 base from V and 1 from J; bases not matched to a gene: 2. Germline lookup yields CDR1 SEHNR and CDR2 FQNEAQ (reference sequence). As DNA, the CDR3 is TGTGCCAGCAGCTTAGGGACTAGCGTATCCTACAATGAGCAGTTCTTC. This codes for CASSLGTSVSYNEQFF.

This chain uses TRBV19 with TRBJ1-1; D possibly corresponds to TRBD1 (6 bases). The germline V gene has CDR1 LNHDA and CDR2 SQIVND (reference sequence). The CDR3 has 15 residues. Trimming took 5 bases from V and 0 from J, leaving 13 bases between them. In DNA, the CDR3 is TGTGCCAGTAGTCCCCGAGGGGGGATGAACACTGAAGCTTTCTTT. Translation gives CASSPRGGMNTEAFF.

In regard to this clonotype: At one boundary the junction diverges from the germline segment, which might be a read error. The chain's CDR3 is CASSPRWGTEAFF. The CDR3 nucleotides are TGTGCTAGCAGCCCCCGGTGGGGCACTGAAGCTTTCTTT. V is TRBV7-7 and J is TRBJ1-1; the D is unclear. The CDR3 has 13 amino acids. CDR1 and CDR2 from the germline V gene are SSHAT and FNYEAQ (reference sequence).